This T cell receptor (beta chain) appears in the sequencing data of a study of blood T cell repertoires in COVID-19. Study-wide context: Whether acute or convalescent, the COVID-19 samples came from the United States, Italy and Spain. T cells, B-cell-depleted T cells, or PBMCs supplied cDNA or gDNA.

The CDR3 spans 12 residues. Germline V lookup: CDR1 KGHSH, CDR2 LQKENI. Per the authors' pipeline: Cell counts per sample came from amplifying reference gene primers. Generated by immunoSEQ multiplex PCR, the TCRdb table keeps only in-frame clones and is missing some. V and J calls and clone size come straight from that table; D and trimming were deduced from the DNA. This table holds some 120,000 clones, 86% found once. With regard to this clone: The junction shows a germline mismatch at one end, possibly a read error.

The specimen was peripheral blood. This TCR came from a human donor in a cohort sampled during active COVID-19. The chain links TRBV18 to TRBJ1-2; D gene unclear. CDR3 coding DNA: TGTGCCAGCTCACCGAGGCCATATGACTACACCTTC. Amino acids: CASSPRPYDYTF. Using reference TRBV18 and TRBJ1-2 for the parts outside the CDR3, the full variable domain is NAGVMQNPRHLVRRRGQEARLRCSPMKGHSHVYWYRQLPEEGLKFMVYLQKENIIDESGMPKERFSAEFPKEGPSILRIQQVVRGDSAAYFCASSPRPYDYTFGSGTRLTVV.